The present T cell receptor (beta chain) was sequenced within a study of cytomegalovirus exposure and HLA in healthy donors. Across the whole study: The early release's HLA-typed donors yielded tens of millions of unique TCRs. Study-level points and caveats: For presence/absence analyses, sequencing depth was assumed to be roughly uniform across donors. On later analysis, the bulk of CMV-associated TCR beta chains appeared to be HLA-restricted.

With respect to this clone: Antigen: not known.

The PCR contained 60 Vbeta and 13 Jbeta primers. The table came from immunoSEQ multiplex PCR; TCRdb's copy has only in-frame clones and leaves some out. The data hold approximately 290,000 clones, with about 80% observed a single time. The germline V gene encodes CDR1 ENHRY and CDR2 SYGVKD. The CDR3 spans 15 residues. Unmatched junction bases numbered 1, after V lost 1 base and J lost 1 base. Sequenced material: PBMCs. This receptor was taken from a girl aged 2-9 years in good health and CMV-seronegative. V gene TRBV10-3 combines with J gene TRBJ1-3; 7 bases map to TRBD1. The CDR3 reads CAISEYRGSGNTIYF. In nucleotides, the CDR3 is TGTGCCATCAGTGAGTACAGGGGTTCTGGAAACACCATATATTTT.